This T cell receptor (beta chain) is from a study of T-cell memory formation after mild COVID-19. The CDR3 loop spans 21 amino acids. From germline, CDR1 is ENHRY and CDR2 SYGVKD. The V end lost 4 bases, the J end lost 1 base, and 32 bases lay between the germline ends. Using its own MiXCR run on the 5' RACE reads, TCRdb lists one record per CDR3 protein. The table shows about 470,000 distinct CDR3 sequences, with more than 20% occurring only once. The sequencing input was PBMCs or a T cell subset sorted from them (not recorded which). The sequence derives from an adult woman who had mild COVID-19 (a few samples of this study predate the infection). Cell type and time point are not known. The V call is TRBV10-3, the J call TRBJ2-7; D is possibly TRBD1 or TRBD2 (5 bases each). CDR3 nucleotides: TGTGCCATCAGTGGCGAGGGGAGCTGGACAAGGGGCAGTAAAAGTTCCTACGAGCAGTACTTC. Its protein product is CAISGEGSWTRGSKSSYEQYF.